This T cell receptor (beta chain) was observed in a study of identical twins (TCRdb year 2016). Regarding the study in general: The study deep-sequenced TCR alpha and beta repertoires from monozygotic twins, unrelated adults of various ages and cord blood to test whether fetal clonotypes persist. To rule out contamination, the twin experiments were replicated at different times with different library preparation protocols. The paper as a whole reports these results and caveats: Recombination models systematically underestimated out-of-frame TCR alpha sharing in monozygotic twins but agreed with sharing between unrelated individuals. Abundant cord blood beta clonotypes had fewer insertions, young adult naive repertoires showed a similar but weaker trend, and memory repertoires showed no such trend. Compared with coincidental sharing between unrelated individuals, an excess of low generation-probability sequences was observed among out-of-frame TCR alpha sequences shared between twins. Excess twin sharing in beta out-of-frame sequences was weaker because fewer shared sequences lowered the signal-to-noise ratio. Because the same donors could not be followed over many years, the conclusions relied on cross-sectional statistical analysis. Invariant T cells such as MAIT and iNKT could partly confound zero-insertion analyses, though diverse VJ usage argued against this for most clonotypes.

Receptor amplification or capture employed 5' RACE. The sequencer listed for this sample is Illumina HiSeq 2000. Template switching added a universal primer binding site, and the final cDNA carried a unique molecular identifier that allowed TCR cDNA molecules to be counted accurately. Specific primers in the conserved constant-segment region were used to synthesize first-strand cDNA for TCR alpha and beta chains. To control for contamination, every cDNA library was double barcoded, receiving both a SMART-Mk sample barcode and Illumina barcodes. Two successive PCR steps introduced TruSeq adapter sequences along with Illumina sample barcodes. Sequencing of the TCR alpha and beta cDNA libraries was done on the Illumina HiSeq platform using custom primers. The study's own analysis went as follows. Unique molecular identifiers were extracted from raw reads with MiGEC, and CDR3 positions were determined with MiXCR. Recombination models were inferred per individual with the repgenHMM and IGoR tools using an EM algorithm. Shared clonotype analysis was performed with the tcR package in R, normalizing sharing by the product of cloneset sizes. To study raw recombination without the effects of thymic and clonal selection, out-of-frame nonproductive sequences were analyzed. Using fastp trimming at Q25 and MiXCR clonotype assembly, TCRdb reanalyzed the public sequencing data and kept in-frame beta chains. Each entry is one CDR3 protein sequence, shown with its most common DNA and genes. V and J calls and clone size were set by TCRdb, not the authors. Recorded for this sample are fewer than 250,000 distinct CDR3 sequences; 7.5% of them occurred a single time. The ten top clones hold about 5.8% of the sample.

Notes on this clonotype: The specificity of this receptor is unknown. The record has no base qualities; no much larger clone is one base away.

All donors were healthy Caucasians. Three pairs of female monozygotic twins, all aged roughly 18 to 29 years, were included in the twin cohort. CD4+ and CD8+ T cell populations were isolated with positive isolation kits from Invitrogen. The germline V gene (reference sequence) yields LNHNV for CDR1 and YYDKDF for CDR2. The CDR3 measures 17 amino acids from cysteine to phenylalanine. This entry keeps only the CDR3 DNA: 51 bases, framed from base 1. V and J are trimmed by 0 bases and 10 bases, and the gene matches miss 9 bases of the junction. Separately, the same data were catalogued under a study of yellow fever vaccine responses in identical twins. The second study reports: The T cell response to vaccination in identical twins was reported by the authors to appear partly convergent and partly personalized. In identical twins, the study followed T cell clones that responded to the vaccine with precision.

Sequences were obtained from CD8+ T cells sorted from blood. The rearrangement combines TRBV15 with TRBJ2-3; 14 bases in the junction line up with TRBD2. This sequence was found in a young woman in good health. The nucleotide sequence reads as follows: TGTGCCACCAGCAGAGATCCGGGACTAGCGGGGGTCGTGGCGCAGTATTTT. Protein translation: CATSRDPGLAGVVAQYF.